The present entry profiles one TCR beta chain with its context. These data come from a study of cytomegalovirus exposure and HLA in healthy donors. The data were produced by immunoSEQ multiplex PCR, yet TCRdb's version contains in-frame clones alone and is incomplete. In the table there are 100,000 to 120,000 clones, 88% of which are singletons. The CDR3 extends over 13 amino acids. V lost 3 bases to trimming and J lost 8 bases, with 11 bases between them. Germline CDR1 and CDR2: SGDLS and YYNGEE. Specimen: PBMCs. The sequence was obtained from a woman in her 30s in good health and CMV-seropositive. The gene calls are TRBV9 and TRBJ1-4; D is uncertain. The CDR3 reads CASSGGSGEKLFF. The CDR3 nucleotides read TGTGCCAGCAGCGGGGGTTCGGGAGAAAAACTGTTTTTT.